The 3 T cell receptor beta chains below all came from one sample that was sequenced in a study of blood T cell repertoires in COVID-19. TCRdb's table, derived via immunoSEQ multiplex PCR, lists solely in-frame clones and lacks some. The sample shows 450,000 to 600,000 clones, about nine tenths of them seen only once. Sequences were obtained from PBMCs or T cells enriched from blood (not recorded which). These receptors originate from a young woman who had recovered from COVID-19.

The table lists this clone with a few counts. The chain has TRBV30 and TRBJ1-3, with D possibly matching TRBD1 (5 bases). Germline loops: CDR1 GTSNPN, CDR2 SVGIG (reference sequence). V was cut by 1 base and J by 2 bases, with 9 bases left in between. This CDR3 is built from 14 residues. The CDR3 DNA reads as TGTGCCTGGAGTGAAGGGGCGCCTGGAAACACCATATATTTT. As protein: CAWSEGAPGNTIYF.

The chain's CDR3 is CASSGGLAGINEQFF. Written as DNA, the CDR3 is TGTGCCAGCAGCGGAGGTCTAGCGGGCATCAATGAGCAGTTCTTC. The V gene is TRBV5-6, the J gene TRBJ2-1, with 8 bases lining up with TRBD2. There are 15 residues in the CDR3. Germline-derived CDR1 and CDR2 are SGHDT and YYEEEE. J was trimmed by 6 bases and V by 4 bases; bases with no gene match: 9.

The genes are TRBV2 and TRBJ2-7, with TRBD2 identical over 7 bases. Per germline, CDR1 SNHLY and CDR2 FYNNEI. This CDR3 has 16 residues. J gave up 2 bases and V 8 bases, and 15 bases lay outside the gene matches. The CDR3 sequence is CASQLAWARGTYEQYF. The DNA of the CDR3 is TGTGCCAGCCAACTAGCGTGGGCCCGGGGGACCTACGAGCAGTACTTC.